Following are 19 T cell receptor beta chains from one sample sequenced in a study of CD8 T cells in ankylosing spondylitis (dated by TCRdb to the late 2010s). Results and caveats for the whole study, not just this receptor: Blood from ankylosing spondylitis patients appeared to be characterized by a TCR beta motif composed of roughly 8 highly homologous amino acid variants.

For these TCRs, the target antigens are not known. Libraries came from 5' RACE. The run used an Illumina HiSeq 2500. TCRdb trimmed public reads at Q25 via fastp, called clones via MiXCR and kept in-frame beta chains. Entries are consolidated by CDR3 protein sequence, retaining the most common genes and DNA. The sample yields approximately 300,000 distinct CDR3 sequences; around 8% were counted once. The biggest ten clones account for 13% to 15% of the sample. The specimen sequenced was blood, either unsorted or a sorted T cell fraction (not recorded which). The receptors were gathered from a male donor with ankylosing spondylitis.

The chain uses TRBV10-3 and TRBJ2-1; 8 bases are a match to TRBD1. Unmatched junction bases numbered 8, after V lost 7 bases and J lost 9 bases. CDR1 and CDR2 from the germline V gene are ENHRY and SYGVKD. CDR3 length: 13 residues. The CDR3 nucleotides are TGTGCCATCACCCCCCAGGGGGCCGGTGAGCAGTTCTTC. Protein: CAITPQGAGEQFF.

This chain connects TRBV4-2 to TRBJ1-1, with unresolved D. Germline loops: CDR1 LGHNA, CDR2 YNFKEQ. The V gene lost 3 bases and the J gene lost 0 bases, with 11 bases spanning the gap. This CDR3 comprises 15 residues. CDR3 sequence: CASSQTPGVNTEAFF. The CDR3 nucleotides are TGTGCCAGCAGCCAGACCCCCGGGGTGAACACTGAAGCTTTCTTT.

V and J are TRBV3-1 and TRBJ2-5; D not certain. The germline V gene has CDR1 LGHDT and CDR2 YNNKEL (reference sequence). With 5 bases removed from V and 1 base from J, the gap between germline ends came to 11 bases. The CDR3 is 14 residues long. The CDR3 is CASSSLTGQETQYF. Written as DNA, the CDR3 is TGTGCCAGCAGCTCGCTGACGGGCCAAGAGACCCAGTACTTC.

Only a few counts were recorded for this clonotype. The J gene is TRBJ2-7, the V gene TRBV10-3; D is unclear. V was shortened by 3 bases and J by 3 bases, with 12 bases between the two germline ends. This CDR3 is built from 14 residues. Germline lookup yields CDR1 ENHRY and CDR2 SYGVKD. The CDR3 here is CAISDRGKVYEQYF. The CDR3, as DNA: TGTGCCATCAGTGACCGCGGCAAGGTCTACGAGCAGTACTTC.

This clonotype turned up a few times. CDR3 in amino acids: CASSFLAGQETQYF. The CDR3 DNA sequence: TGTGCCAGCAGTTTCCTAGCGGGTCAAGAGACCCAGTACTTC. The V gene is TRBV12-3 or TRBV12-4, the J gene TRBJ2-5; 8 bases are a match to TRBD2. After removal of 3 bases from V and 2 bases from J, the junction contained 2 bases not matched to a gene. This CDR3 has 14 residues.

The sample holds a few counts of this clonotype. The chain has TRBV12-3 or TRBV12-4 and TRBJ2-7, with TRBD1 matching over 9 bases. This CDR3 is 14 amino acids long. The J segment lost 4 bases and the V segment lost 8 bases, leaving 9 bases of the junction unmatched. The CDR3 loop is CASGRTGGFYEQYF. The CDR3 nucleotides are TGTGCCAGCGGGAGAACAGGGGGCTTTTACGAGCAGTACTTC.

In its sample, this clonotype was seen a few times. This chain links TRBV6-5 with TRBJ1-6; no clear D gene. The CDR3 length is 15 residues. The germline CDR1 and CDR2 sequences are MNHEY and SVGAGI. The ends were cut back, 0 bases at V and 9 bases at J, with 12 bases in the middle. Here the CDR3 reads CASSYSSTLGSPLHF. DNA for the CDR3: TGTGCCAGCAGTTACTCTTCCACCTTGGGTTCACCCCTCCACTTT.

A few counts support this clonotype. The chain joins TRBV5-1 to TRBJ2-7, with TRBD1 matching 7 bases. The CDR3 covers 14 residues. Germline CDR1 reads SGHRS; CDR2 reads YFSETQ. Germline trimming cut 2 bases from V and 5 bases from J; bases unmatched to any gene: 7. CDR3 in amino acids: CASSFQGESDEQYF. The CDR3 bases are TGCGCCAGCAGCTTCCAGGGGGAGTCAGACGAGCAGTACTTC.

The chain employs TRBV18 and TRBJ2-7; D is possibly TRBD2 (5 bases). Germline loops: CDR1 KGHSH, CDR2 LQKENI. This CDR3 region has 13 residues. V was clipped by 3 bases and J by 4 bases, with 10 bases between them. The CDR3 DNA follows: TGTGCCAGCTCACCGTCCGGGGAATACGAGCAGTACTTC. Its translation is CASSPSGEYEQYF.

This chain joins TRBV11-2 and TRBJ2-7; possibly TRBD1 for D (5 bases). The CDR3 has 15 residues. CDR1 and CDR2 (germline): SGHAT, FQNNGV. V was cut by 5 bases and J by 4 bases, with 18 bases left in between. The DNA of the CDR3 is TGTGCCAGCAGCCCCCTCAGGGTTGGGGCATACGAGCAGTACTTC. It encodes CASSPLRVGAYEQYF.

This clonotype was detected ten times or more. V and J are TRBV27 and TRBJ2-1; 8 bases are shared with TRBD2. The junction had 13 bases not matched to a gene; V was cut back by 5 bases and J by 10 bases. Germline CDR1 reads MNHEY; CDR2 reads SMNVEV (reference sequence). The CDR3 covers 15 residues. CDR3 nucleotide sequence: TGTGCCAGCAGTGCCACGGGACTAGTCTATTCCGAGCAGTTCTTC. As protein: CASSATGLVYSEQFF.

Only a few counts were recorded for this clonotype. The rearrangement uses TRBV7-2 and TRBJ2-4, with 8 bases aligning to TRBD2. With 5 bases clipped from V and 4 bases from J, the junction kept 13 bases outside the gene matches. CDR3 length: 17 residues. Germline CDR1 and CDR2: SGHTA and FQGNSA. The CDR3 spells CASSPGGMGGRKNIQYF. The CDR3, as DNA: TGTGCCAGCAGCCCGGGGGGGATGGGAGGGCGGAAAAACATTCAGTACTTC. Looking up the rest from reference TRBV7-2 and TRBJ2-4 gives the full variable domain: GAGVSQSPSNKVTEKGKDVELRCDPISGHTALYWYRQSLGQGLEFLIYFQGNSAPDKSGLPSDRFSAERTGGSVSTLTIQRTQQEDSAVYLCASSPGGMGGRKNIQYFGAGTRLSVL.

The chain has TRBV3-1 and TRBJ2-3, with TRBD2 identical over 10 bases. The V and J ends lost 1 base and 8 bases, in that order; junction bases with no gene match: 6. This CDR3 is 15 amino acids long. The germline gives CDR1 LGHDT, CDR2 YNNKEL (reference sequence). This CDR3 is CASSQVPGLAATQYF. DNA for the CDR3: TGTGCCAGCAGCCAAGTGCCCGGACTAGCGGCTACGCAGTATTTT.

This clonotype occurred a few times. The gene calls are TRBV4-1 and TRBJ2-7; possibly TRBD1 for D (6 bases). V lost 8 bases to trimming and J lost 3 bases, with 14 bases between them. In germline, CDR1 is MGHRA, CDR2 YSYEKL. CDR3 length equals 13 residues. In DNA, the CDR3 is TGCGCCAGCTCCCGTGGACAGATCTACGAGCAGTACTTC. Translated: CASSRGQIYEQYF.

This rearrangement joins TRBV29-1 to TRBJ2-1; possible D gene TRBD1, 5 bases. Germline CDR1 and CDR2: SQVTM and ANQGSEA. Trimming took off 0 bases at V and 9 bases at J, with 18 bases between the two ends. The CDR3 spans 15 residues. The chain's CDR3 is CSVEDANAVQGEQFF. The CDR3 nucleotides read TGCAGCGTTGAAGATGCCAACGCCGTCCAGGGTGAGCAGTTCTTC.

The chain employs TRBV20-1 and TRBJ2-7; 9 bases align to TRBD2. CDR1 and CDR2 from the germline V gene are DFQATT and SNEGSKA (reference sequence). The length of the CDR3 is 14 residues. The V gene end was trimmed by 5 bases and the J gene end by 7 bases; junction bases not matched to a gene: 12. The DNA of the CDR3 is TGCAGTGCTCCCCCCAGCGGGAGGCTAGCGGAGCAGTACTTC. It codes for CSAPPSGRLAEQYF.

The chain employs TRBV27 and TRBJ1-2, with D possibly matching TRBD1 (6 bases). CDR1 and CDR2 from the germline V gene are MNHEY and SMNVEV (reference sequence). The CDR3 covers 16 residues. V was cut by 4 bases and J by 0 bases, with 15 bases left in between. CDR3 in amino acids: CASSSLTGPSNYGYTF. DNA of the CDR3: TGTGCCAGCAGTTCCCTTACAGGGCCGTCTAACTATGGCTACACCTTC.

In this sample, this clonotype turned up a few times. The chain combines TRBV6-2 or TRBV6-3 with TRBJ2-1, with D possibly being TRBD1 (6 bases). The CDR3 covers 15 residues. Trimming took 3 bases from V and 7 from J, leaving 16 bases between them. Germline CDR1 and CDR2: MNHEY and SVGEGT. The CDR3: CASSYPHYQGNEQFF. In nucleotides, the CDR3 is TGTGCCAGCAGTTATCCCCATTACCAGGGGAATGAGCAGTTCTTC.

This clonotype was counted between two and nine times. The CDR3 sequence: CASSVGGTNEKLFF. The DNA of the CDR3 is TGTGCCAGCAGCGTTGGGGGGACTAATGAAAAACTGTTTTTT. This sequence joins TRBV9 and TRBJ1-4, with D tentatively TRBD1 (5 bases). From germline, CDR1 is SGDLS and CDR2 YYNGEE. V shed 2 bases and J shed 2 bases, with 7 bases lying between them. This CDR3 is 14 amino acids long. Supplemented by reference TRBV9 and TRBJ1-4, the full variable domain reads DSGVTQTPKHLITATGQRVTLRCSPRSGDLSVYWYQQSLDQGLQFLIQYYNGEERAKGNILERFSAQQFPDLHSELNLSSLELGDSALYFCASSVGGTNEKLFFGSGTQLSVL.